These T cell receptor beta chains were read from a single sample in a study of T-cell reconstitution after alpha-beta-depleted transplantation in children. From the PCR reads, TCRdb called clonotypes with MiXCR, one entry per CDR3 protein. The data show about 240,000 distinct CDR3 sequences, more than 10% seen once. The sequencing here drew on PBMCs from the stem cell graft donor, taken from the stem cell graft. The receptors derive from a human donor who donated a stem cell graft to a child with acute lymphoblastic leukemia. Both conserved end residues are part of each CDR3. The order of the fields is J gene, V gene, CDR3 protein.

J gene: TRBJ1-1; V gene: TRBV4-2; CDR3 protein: CASSQDRGMGEAFF
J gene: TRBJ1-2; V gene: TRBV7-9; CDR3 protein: CASSDDTGGTYGYTF
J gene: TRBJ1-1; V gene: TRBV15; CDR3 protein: CATSRDFPGPEAFF
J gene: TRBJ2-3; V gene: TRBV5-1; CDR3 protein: CASTTYSRGGDTQYF
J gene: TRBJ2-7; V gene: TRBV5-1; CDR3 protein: CASSPGLAPSSYEQYF
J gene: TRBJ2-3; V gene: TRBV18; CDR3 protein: CASSRTQSVSITDTQYF
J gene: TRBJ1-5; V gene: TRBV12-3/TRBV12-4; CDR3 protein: CASSPTVRYQPQHF
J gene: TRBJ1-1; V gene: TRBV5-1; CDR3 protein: CASSLGVARGNTEAFF
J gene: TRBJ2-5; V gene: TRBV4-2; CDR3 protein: CASSQDGTSGGLVQETQYF
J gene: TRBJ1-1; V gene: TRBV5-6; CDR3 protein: CASSSGAWAEAFF